This TCR beta chain appears in the sequencing data of a study of human T cells and chemical hapten exposure. Treatment indicated: therapeutic diphenylcyclopropenone sensitization with weekly scalp DPC. The V and J ends lost 6 bases and 2 bases respectively, with 11 bases between them. From germline, CDR1 is MNHEY and CDR2 SMNVEV (reference sequence). CDR3 size: 14 residues. In the library, unique molecular identifiers were attached to individual cDNA molecules. TCRdb reprocessed the reads via MiXCR and lists one record per CDR3 protein. The sample has 300 or so distinct CDR3 sequences, around 97% seen once.

The sample here was whole blood, taken before DPC sensitization or 2, 6, or about 24 weeks after (not recorded which). The V and J genes are TRBV27 and TRBJ1-3, with D uncertain. This receptor was identified in an adult with alopecia areata. Some clones in this sample may be carry-over from other donors' samples. This table probably holds off-target reads from a library built for another chain. CDR3 amino acids: CASRRHGTGNTIYF. Here the CDR3 DNA reads TGTGCCAGCAGGAGGCACGGGACTGGAAACACCATATATTTT.